A selection of T cell receptor beta chains follows, all from one sample in a study of T cells in pancreatic ductal adenocarcinoma. Only in-frame clones appear in the TCRdb table, and some are missing; sequencing was by immunoSEQ multiplex PCR. The sample has over 100,000 clones; roughly 95% are singletons. Sequenced sample: PBMCs. These receptors were obtained from a human donor with pancreatic ductal adenocarcinoma. The CDR3 runs from the conserved cysteine through the conserved F or W. D genes are given only for firm matches. A clone size is listed for some rows: how often the clone was seen (once, few, many), or a class if it is expanded.

abundance	d_gene	v_gene	j_gene	CDR3nt	CDR3aa
-	TRBD2	TRBV28	TRBJ2-3	TGTGCCAGCAGCCCTAGCGGACGCACAGATACGCAGTATTTT	CASSPSGRTDTQYF
-	-	TRBV11-2	TRBJ2-7	TGTGCCAGCAGCTTAGTTCCAGGGGGGGAGCAGTACTTC	CASSLVPGGEQYF
-	-	TRBV7-8	TRBJ2-2	TGTGCCAGCAGTCTTCTAAGTCGCATTACGAACACCGGGGAGCTGTTTTTT	CASSLLSRITNTGELFF
-	TRBD1	TRBV6-1	TRBJ1-5	TGTGCCAGCAGTGATCAGGGGGACAGGTGGCCCCAGCATTTT	CASSDQGDRWPQHF
-	-	TRBV2	TRBJ2-5	TGTGCCAGCAGGGATATCAACAGGGCCCAAGAGACCCAGTACTTC	CASRDINRAQETQYF
once	TRBD1	TRBV7-8	TRBJ2-7	TGTGCCAGCAGCCGGGACAGGGAGTACGAGCAGTACTTC	CASSRDREYEQYF
-	TRBD1	TRBV7-2	TRBJ1-4	TGTGCCAGCAGCTTCCTCGCCCTCGGACAGGGGGCGGGTAATGAAAAACTGTTTTTT	CASSFLALGQGAGNEKLFF
-	TRBD2	TRBV30	TRBJ2-7	TGTGCCTGGAGCGGGGGGGCCTACGAGCAGTACTTC	CAWSGGAYEQYF
-	TRBD1	TRBV7-9	TRBJ1-1	TGTGCCAGCAGCGCTTACAGGGGAATGAACACTGAAGCTTTCTTT	CASSAYRGMNTEAFF
-	TRBD2	TRBV6-6	TRBJ2-2	TGTGCCAGCACCCTTAGCGGGAAAACCGGGGAGCTGTTTTTT	CASTLSGKTGELFF
-	TRBD2	TRBV28	TRBJ2-3	TGTGCCAGCAGTTTATGGGGCGGGAGAAACGCAGATACGCAGTATTTT	CASSLWGGRNADTQYF
few	TRBD1	TRBV2	TRBJ2-3	TGTGCCAGCAGGGACAGGGCAGGAGATACGCAGTATTTT	CASRDRAGDTQYF
-	-	TRBV18	TRBJ1-4	TGTGCCAGCTCACCACCGCGGAGCGGGGGTAATGAAAAACTGTTTTTT	CASSPPRSGGNEKLFF
-	TRBD1	TRBV6-5	TRBJ2-5	TGTGCCAGCAGTTACAGCTACAGGGGTCAAGAGACCCAGTACTTC	CASSYSYRGQETQYF
-	TRBD1	TRBV10-3	TRBJ1-2	TGTGCCATAACCAGGGACAGGGGCCTTGGCTACACCTTC	CAITRDRGLGYTF
-	TRBD2	TRBV7-8	TRBJ2-2	TGTGCCAGCAGTTCGCGGGAGGACCACCGGGAGCTGTTTTTT	CASSSREDHRELFF
-	TRBD2	TRBV7-2	TRBJ2-7	TGTGCCAGCAGCTTAGGGGCTCTAGCGGCATCCTACGAGCAGTACTTC	CASSLGALAASYEQYF
-	TRBD2	TRBV29-1	TRBJ2-3	TGCAGCGTTTCCGGGACATCCACGACTAGCGGGAGCTCGGGTACGCAGTATTTT	CSVSGTSTTSGSSGTQYF
-	-	TRBV10-3	TRBJ2-2	TGTGCCATCAGTGAGTCGGGGGGACAGCCGACCGGGGAGCTGTTTTTT	CAISESGGQPTGELFF
-	-	TRBV10-3	TRBJ2-2	TGTGCCATCAGTGAGTCTGAACTGTACACCGGGGAGCTGTTTTTT	CAISESELYTGELFF
-	-	TRBV18	TRBJ1-2	TGTGCCAGCTCACCGGGGGCTCGCTATGGCTACACCTTC	CASSPGARYGYTF
-	-	TRBV30	TRBJ2-3	TGTGCCTGGAGCGTGGCGGGGACAGATACGCAGTATTTT	CAWSVAGTDTQYF
-	-	TRBV18	TRBJ2-7	TGTGCCAGCTCACCGGAGGGGCGCAGGGAGCAGTACTTC	CASSPEGRREQYF
once	-	TRBV4-3	TRBJ1-3	TGCGCCAGCAGCCAAGCCCCACAGTTCTCTGGAAACACCATATATTTT	CASSQAPQFSGNTIYF
few	-	TRBV7-9	TRBJ2-7	TGTGCCAGCAGCCCCCACACAGGGTCGGAGTACGAGCAGTACTTC	CASSPHTGSEYEQYF
-	TRBD1	TRBV19	TRBJ1-5	TGTGCCAGTAGTAGGAGGGGGCGGGAGCCCCAGCATTTT	CASSRRGREPQHF
-	TRBD1	TRBV4-2	TRBJ1-4	TGTGCCAGCAGCCAAGATGTAGGGTCGAGGGGGCTAGAAAAACTGTTTTTT	CASSQDVGSRGLEKLFF
-	TRBD1	TRBV9	TRBJ2-1	TGTGCCAGCAACGCAGGGGGCTTTTACAATGAGCAGTTCTTC	CASNAGGFYNEQFF
-	-	TRBV2	TRBJ1-5	TGTGCCAGCAGTGAACCGCAGATCAATCAGCCCCAGCATTTT	CASSEPQINQPQHF
-	-	TRBV7-9	TRBJ1-5	TGTGCCAGCAGCTCTTCGGGTCAGCCCCAGCATTTT	CASSSSGQPQHF
once	-	TRBV18	TRBJ1-1	TGTGCCAGCTCACCGACGATCGGGACACCTCGCGCCACTGAAGCTTTCTTT	CASSPTIGTPRATEAFF
-	-	TRBV5-1	TRBJ2-1	TGCGCCAGCAGCTTGGGCCACCGGAGCTCCTACAATGAGCAGTTCTTC	CASSLGHRSSYNEQFF
-	-	TRBV7-9	TRBJ2-7	TGTGCCAGCAGCCGGGTCCAGGGAATATACGAGCAGTACTTC	CASSRVQGIYEQYF
-	-	TRBV28	TRBJ1-1	TGTGCCAGCAGTCCCTTGGAGGGGGGGGACACTGAAGCTTTCTTT	CASSPLEGGDTEAFF
-	-	TRBV5-1	TRBJ2-7	TGCGCCAGCAGCCCCGGAGAGACGACCTACGAGCAGTACTTC	CASSPGETTYEQYF
-	TRBD2	TRBV10-3	TRBJ2-1	TGTGCCATCAGGTCGTCGGCTAGCGGGATGCAGGAGCAGTTCTTC	CAIRSSASGMQEQFF
-	TRBD1	TRBV28	TRBJ1-2	TGTGCCAGCAGTTTCGCCCTGGGGGGGACAGGAAAACTTGGTGGCTACACCTTC	CASSFALGGTGKLGGYTF
-	TRBD1	TRBV9	TRBJ2-3	TGTGCCAGCAGCGAAACCCCCACAGGGGGCACAGATACGCAGTATTTT	CASSETPTGGTDTQYF
-	-	TRBV4-1	TRBJ1-4	TGCGCCAGCAGCCAAACGGGTCCAGGGCCCGAAAAACTGTTTTTT	CASSQTGPGPEKLFF
-	-	TRBV6-6	TRBJ2-2	TGTGCCAGCGCGAGGGATGCGGGCGGGGGGGAGCTGTTTTTT	CASARDAGGGELFF
once	-	TRBV6-1	TRBJ2-2	TGTGCCAGCAGCCAGGGTTGGGACACCGGGGAGCTGTTTTTT	CASSQGWDTGELFF
-	-	TRBV6-1	TRBJ2-7	TGTGCCAGCGGCCGATCCTTGGGCGACGAGCAGTACTTC	CASGRSLGDEQYF
-	TRBD1	TRBV6-6	TRBJ1-2	TGTGCCAGCAGCAATGCGGACAGGGGCTATGGCTACACCTTC	CASSNADRGYGYTF
-	TRBD1	TRBV5-6	TRBJ1-4	TGTGCCAGCAGCTCCAGGGGTCAGGGGGGAGAAAAACTGTTTTTT	CASSSRGQGGEKLFF
-	TRBD2	TRBV9	TRBJ2-5	TGTGCCAGCAGCGGAGCGGGAGGGCTAGAGACCCAGTACTTC	CASSGAGGLETQYF
-	TRBD2	TRBV6-6	TRBJ2-3	TGTGCCAGCAGCAGCGGGGCTAGCACAGATACGCAGTATTTT	CASSSGASTDTQYF
-	TRBD1	TRBV19	TRBJ2-1	TGTGCCAGTAGTATCGGTCAGGGGGCGTTCAGTGAGCAGTTCTTC	CASSIGQGAFSEQFF
-	TRBD2	TRBV5-4	TRBJ2-5	TGTGCCAGCAGCCCGGGGGGGACGGGATATCAGACCCAGTACTTC	CASSPGGTGYQTQYF
once	-	TRBV4-1	TRBJ1-1	TGCGCCAGCAGCCAAGATTTTCGTCAGCGAGCAACCCTTCGGGCTTTCTTT	CASSQDFRQRATLRAFF
-	TRBD1	TRBV30	TRBJ2-7	TGTGCCTGGGGACAGGGGGCTGGCGAGCAGTACTTC	CAWGQGAGEQYF
-	TRBD2	TRBV27	TRBJ2-2	TGTGCCAGCATCAATTCGGGGGGCGGGGAGCTGTTTTTT	CASINSGGGELFF